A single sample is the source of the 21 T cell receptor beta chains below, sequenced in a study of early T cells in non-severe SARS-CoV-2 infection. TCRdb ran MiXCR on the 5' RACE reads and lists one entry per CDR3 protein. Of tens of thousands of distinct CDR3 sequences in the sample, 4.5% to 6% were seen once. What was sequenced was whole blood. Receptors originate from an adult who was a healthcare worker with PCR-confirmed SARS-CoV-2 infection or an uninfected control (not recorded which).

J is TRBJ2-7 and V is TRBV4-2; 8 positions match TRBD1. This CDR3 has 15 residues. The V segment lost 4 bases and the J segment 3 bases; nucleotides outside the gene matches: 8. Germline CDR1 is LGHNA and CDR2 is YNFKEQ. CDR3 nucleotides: TGTGCCAGCAGCCGCGGCAGGGGGCCCAACTACGAGCAGTACTTC. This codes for CASSRGRGPNYEQYF.

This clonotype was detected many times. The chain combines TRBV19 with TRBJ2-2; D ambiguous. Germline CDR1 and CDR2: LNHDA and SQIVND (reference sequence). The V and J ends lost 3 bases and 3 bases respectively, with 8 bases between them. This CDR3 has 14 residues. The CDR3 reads CASSMFPHTGELFF. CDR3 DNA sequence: TGTGCCAGTAGTATGTTCCCCCACACCGGGGAGCTGTTTTTT.

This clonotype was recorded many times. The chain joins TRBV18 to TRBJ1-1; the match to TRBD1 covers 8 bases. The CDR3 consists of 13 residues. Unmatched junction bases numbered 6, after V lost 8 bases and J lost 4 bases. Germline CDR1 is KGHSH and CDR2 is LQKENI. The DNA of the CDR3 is TGTGCCAGCGCTGTAGACAGGGGCACTGAAGCTTTCTTT. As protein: CASAVDRGTEAFF.

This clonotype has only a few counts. The CDR3 reads CASSLENSGVQYF. In DNA form, the CDR3 reads TGTGCCAGCAGCTTGGAGAACTCAGGGGTGCAGTACTTC. V and J are TRBV11-2 and TRBJ2-7, with D perhaps TRBD1 (6 bases). V lost 3 bases to trimming and J lost 9 bases, with 15 bases between them. The CDR3 length is 13 residues. Looked up from germline, CDR1 is SGHAT and CDR2 is FQNNGV. The variable domain in full, with the rest retrieved from reference TRBV11-2 and TRBJ2-7, is EAGVAQSPRYKIIEKRQSVAFWCNPISGHATLYWYQQILGQGPKLLIQFQNNGVVDDSQLPKDRFSAERLKGVDSTLKIQPAKLEDSAVYLCASSLENSGVQYFGPGTRLTVT.

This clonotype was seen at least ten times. The CDR3 loop is CASSISPLKPQHF. The CDR3 DNA reads TGTGCCAGTAGTATCAGCCCCCTAAAGCCCCAGCATTTT. V gene TRBV19 combines with J gene TRBJ1-5; D not certain. The CDR3 contains 13 residues. Trimming took 3 bases from V and 8 from J, leaving 11 bases between them. Germline values: CDR1 LNHDA, CDR2 SQIVND (reference sequence).

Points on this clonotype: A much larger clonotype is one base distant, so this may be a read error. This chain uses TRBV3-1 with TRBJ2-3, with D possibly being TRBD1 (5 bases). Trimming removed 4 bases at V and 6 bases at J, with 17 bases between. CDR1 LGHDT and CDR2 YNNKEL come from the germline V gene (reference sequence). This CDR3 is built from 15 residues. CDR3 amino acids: CASSRARASVDTQYF. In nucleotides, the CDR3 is TGTGCCAGCAGCCGAGCCAGGGCGTCGGTTGATACGCAGTATTTT.

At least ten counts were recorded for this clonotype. CDR3 sequence (DNA): TGCGCCAGCAGCACCGGACTTAGCCGAATCGAGCAGTACTTC. This gives the protein CASSTGLSRIEQYF. This sequence joins TRBV5-1 and TRBJ2-7; D is possibly TRBD2 (5 bases). This CDR3 has 14 residues. Trimming cost V 4 bases and J 6 bases, with 17 bases left between them. Looked up from germline, CDR1 is SGHRS and CDR2 is YFSETQ.

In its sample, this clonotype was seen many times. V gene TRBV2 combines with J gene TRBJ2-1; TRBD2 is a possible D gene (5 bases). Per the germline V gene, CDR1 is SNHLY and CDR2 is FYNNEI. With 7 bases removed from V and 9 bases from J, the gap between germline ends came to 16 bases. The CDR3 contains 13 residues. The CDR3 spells CASKGLIRIEQFF. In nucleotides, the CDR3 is TGTGCCAGCAAAGGACTCATCCGGATTGAGCAGTTCTTC.

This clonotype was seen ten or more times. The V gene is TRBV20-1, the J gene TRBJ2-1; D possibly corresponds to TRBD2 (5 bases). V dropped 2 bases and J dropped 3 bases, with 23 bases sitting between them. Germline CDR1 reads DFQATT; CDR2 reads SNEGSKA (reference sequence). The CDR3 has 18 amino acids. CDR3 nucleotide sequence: TGCAGTGCTAGACCCCTCTTGCGGACGGGATACGGCTACAATGAGCAGTTCTTC. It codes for CSARPLLRTGYGYNEQFF.

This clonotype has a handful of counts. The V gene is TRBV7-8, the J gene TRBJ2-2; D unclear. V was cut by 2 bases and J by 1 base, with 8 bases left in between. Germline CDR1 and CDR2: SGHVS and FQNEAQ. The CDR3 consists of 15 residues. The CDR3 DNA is TGTGCCAGCAGCTTAATCACCAAGAACACCGGGGAGCTGTTTTTT. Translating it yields CASSLITKNTGELFF.

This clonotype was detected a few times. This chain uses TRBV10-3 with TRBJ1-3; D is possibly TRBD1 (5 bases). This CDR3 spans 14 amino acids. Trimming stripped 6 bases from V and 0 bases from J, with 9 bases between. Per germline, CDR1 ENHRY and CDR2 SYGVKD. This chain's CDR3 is CAIRPDSSGNTIYF. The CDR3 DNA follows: TGTGCCATCAGACCCGACAGCTCTGGAAACACCATATATTTT.

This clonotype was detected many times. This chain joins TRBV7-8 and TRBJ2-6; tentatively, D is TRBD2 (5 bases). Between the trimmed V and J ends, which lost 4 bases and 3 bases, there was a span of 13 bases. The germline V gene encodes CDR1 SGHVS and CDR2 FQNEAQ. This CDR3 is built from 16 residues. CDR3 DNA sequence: TGTGCCAGCAGCTCAACTAGTTTATTTGGGGCCAACGTCCTGACTTTC. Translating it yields CASSSTSLFGANVLTF.

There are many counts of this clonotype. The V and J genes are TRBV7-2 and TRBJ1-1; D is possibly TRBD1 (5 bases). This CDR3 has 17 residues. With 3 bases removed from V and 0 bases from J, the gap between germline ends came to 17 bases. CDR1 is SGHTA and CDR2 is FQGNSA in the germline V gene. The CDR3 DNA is TGTGCCAGCAGCTTCGTAAGGAGGGGACCGATGAACACTGAAGCTTTCTTT. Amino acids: CASSFVRRGPMNTEAFF.

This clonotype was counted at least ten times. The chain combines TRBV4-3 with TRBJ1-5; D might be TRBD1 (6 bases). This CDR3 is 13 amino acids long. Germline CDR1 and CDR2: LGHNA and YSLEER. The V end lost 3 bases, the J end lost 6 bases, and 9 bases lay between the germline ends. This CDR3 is CASSHIGGQPQHF. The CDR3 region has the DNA TGCGCCAGCAGCCACATAGGGGGTCAGCCCCAGCATTTT.

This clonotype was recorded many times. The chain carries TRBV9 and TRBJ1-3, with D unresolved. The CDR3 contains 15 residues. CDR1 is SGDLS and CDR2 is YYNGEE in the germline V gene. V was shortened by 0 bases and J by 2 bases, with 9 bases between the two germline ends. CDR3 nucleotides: TGTGCCAGCAGCGTAGCTTACAGACCTGGAAACACCATATATTTT. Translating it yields CASSVAYRPGNTIYF.

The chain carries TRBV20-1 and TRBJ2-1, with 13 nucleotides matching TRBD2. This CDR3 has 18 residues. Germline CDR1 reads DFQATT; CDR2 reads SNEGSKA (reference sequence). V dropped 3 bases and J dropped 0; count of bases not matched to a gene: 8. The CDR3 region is CSASRLAGGGGSYNEQFF. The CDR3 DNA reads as TGCAGTGCTAGCAGACTAGCGGGAGGAGGCGGCTCCTACAATGAGCAGTTCTTC.

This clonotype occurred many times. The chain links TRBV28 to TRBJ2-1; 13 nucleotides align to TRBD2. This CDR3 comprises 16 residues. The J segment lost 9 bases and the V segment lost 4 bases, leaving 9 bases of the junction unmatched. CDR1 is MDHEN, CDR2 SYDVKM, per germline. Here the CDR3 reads CASSSLGLAGAIEQFF. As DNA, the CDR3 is TGTGCCAGCAGTTCCCTTGGACTAGCGGGAGCTATTGAGCAGTTCTTC.

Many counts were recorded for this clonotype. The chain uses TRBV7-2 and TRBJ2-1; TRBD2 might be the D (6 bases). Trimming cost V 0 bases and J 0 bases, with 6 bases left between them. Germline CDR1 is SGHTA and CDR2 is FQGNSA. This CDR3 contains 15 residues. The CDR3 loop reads CASSLAGSSYNEQFF. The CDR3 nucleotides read TGTGCCAGCAGCTTAGCCGGGAGCTCCTACAATGAGCAGTTCTTC.

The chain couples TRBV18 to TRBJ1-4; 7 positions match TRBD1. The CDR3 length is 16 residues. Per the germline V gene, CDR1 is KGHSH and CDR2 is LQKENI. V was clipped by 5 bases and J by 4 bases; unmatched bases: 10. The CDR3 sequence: CASSADRRRNNEKLFF. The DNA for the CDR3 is TGTGCCAGCTCAGCGGACAGGAGACGTAATAATGAAAAACTGTTTTTT.

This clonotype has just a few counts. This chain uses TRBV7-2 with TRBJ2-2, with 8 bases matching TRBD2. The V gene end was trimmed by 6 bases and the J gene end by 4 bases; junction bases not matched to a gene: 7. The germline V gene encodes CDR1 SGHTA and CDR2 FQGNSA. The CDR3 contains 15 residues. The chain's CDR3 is CASSPAGVSTGELFF. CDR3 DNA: TGTGCCAGCAGTCCAGCGGGAGTTAGCACCGGGGAGCTGTTTTTT.

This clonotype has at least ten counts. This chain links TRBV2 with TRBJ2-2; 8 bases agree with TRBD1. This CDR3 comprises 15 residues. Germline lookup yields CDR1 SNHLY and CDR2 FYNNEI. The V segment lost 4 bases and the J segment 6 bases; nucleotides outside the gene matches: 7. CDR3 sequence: CASSGQGSSAGELFF. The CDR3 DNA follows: TGTGCCAGCAGTGGACAGGGGAGTTCGGCCGGGGAGCTGTTTTTT.